The entry below gives a single T cell receptor (beta chain) sequence along with its context. This could be a read error, since a much larger clone is one nucleotide away. The data are from a study of prognosis after radiotherapy for stage I lung cancer. The genomic DNA TCR beta CDR3 region underwent two rounds of multiplex PCR. Primers targeting each individual TRBV and TRBJ gene were applied in first-round PCR. TCRdb analysed the multiplex PCR reads with MiXCR anew, one entry per CDR3 protein. The table records 27,000 or so distinct CDR3 sequences, approximately 38% of them present only once. This receptor was identified in a donor aged 50 or older with non-small cell lung cancer. The sequenced sample was PBMCs, obtained before or after stereotactic body radiation therapy (not recorded which).

For the CDR3, the DNA is TGTGCCAGCAGTACTGGACAGGGTTGGCAGCCCCAGCATTTT. This translates into CASSTGQGWQPQHF. The chain uses TRBV6-2 or TRBV6-3 and TRBJ1-5; 8 bases fit TRBD1. Germline trimming cut 5 bases from V and 7 bases from J; bases unmatched to any gene: 7. Germline V gene data show CDR1 as MNHEY and CDR2 as SVGEGT. The CDR3 loop spans 14 amino acids.